These 14 T cell receptor beta chains were all obtained from the same sample, sequenced in a study of T cell clones after liver transplantation. Clones were read by immunoSEQ multiplex PCR, and TCRdb kept only the in-frame ones, dropping some. The sample has about 45,000 clones; around 84% are singletons. Sequencing used CD4+ T cells from blood, obtained 24 months after liver transplant. All receptors come from a human patient who received a liver transplant. Some T cells may be supplied by the graft donor.

This clone was seen a few times. This same CDR3 is encoded by further DNA sequences in the sample. The genes are TRBV5-4 and TRBJ2-6; TRBD1 might be the D (6 bases). CDR3 length equals 18 residues. Trimming took 0 bases from V and 3 from J, leaving 16 bases between them. Looked up from germline, CDR1 is SGHNT and CDR2 is YYREEE (reference sequence). The CDR3 DNA reads TGTGCCAGCAGCTTGGGTCTGGGGGCGGGCGATGGGGCCAACGTCCTGACTTTC. It translates to CASSLGLGAGDGANVLTF.

The rearrangement uses TRBV4-2 and TRBJ2-7; possibly TRBD1 for D (5 bases). V shed 0 bases and J shed 6 bases, with 15 bases lying between them. Germline loops: CDR1 LGHNA, CDR2 YNFKEQ. CDR3 length: 15 amino acids. CDR3 coding DNA: TGTGCCAGCAGCCAAGATGTGTCAGGGTGGCGCGAGCAGTACTTC. Its translation is CASSQDVSGWREQYF.

This chain uses TRBV5-4 with TRBJ1-2; D ambiguous. V was cut by 4 bases and J by 11 bases, with 24 bases left in between. The CDR3 contains 15 residues. The germline gives CDR1 SGHNT, CDR2 YYREEE (reference sequence). CDR3 residues: CASSRFTDAKIGYTF. DNA of the CDR3: TGTGCCAGCAGCCGATTTACAGACGCTAAGATCGGATACACCTTC.

The V call is TRBV19, the J call TRBJ1-5; 12 nucleotides line up with TRBD1. The V segment lost 3 bases and the J segment 0 bases; nucleotides outside the gene matches: 9. The CDR3 is 19 residues long. In germline, CDR1 is LNHDA, CDR2 SQIVND (reference sequence). The CDR3 DNA follows: TGTGCCAGTAGTATCCAGTACCGGGGACAGGGGGCTAGCAATCAGCCCCAGCATTTT. Its protein product is CASSIQYRGQGASNQPQHF.

The V gene is TRBV2, the J gene TRBJ2-1; D might be TRBD2 (6 bases). CDR3 length equals 11 residues. The V end lost 11 bases, the J end lost 6 bases, and 11 bases lay between the germline ends. In germline, CDR1 is SNHLY, CDR2 FYNNEI. CDR3 amino acids: CAVDYLNEQFF. The CDR3 region has the DNA TGTGCCGTGGACTACCTCAATGAGCAGTTCTTC.

J is TRBJ2-5 and V is TRBV30; 7 bases are a match to TRBD2. V was pared by 4 bases and J by 2 bases, with 19 bases of the junction left unmatched. This CDR3 is built from 18 residues. Germline V gene data show CDR1 as GTSNPN and CDR2 as SVGIG (reference sequence). The CDR3 is CAWNHAGLAALRQETQYF. DNA of the CDR3: TGTGCCTGGAACCACGCGGGGCTAGCGGCCCTCAGGCAAGAGACCCAGTACTTC.

Only one count was recorded for this clone. The chain combines TRBV28 with TRBJ2-1; D gene uncertain. Germline CDR1 is MDHEN and CDR2 is SYDVKM. The CDR3 has 18 amino acids. Between the trimmed V and J ends, which lost 5 bases and 2 bases, there was a span of 22 bases. CDR3 DNA: TGTGCCAGCAGTCCCTCATCCTCTTCTGGCGGAGCCTACAATGAGCAGTTCTTC. It yields the protein CASSPSSSSGGAYNEQFF.

This chain links TRBV7-2 with TRBJ1-1; D not certain. This CDR3 comprises 13 residues. V lost 4 bases to trimming and J lost 4 bases, with 10 bases between them. The germline V gene encodes CDR1 SGHTA and CDR2 FQGNSA. CDR3 bases: TGTGCCAGCAGCTACAGCCTGTCCACTGAAGCTTTCTTT. It yields the protein CASSYSLSTEAFF.

The chain combines TRBV11-1 with TRBJ2-1; TRBD1 might be the D (6 bases). In germline, CDR1 is SGHAT, CDR2 FQDESV (reference sequence). This CDR3 contains 18 residues. The V end was cut by 1 base, the J end by 0 bases, with 16 bases between. The CDR3 DNA reads as TGTGCCAGCAGCTTAGGCCGTGCGAGGGGGAGCTCCTACAATGAGCAGTTCTTC. This codes for CASSLGRARGSSYNEQFF.

The V and J genes are TRBV7-2 and TRBJ2-1; 8 positions agree with TRBD1. Germline loops: CDR1 SGHTA, CDR2 FQGNSA. Trimming cost V 5 bases and J 6 bases; bases outside gene matches: 6. The CDR3 loop spans 14 amino acids. The CDR3 spells CASSPRTGTNEQFF. Written as DNA, the CDR3 is TGTGCCAGCAGCCCACGGACAGGGACCAATGAGCAGTTCTTC. The variable domain in full, with the rest retrieved from reference TRBV7-2 and TRBJ2-1, is GAGVSQSPSNKVTEKGKDVELRCDPISGHTALYWYRQSLGQGLEFLIYFQGNSAPDKSGLPSDRFSAERTGGSVSTLTIQRTQQEDSAVYLCASSPRTGTNEQFFGPGTRLTVL.

There are a few counts of this clone. The CDR3 spells CAISESVGSARGYTF. CDR3 coding DNA: TGTGCCATCAGTGAGTCGGTGGGGTCGGCCCGGGGCTACACCTTC. This chain uses TRBV10-3 with TRBJ1-2; no definite D call. The CDR3 totals 15 residues. The germline V gene has CDR1 ENHRY and CDR2 SYGVKD. V shed 0 bases and J shed 8 bases, with 16 bases lying between them.

The chain joins TRBV11-3 to TRBJ2-4, with 8 bases fitting TRBD2. V was clipped by 11 bases and J by 0 bases; unmatched bases: 18. Germline lookup yields CDR1 SGHNT and CDR2 YENEEA. The CDR3 totals 18 residues. The CDR3 reads CALDRGGPGELAKNIQYF. For the CDR3, the DNA is TGTGCCTTGGACCGGGGGGGCCCGGGGGAGTTAGCCAAAAACATTCAGTACTTC.

The chain links TRBV6-5 to TRBJ2-2, with 10 bases that match TRBD2. Germline V gives CDR1 MNHEY, CDR2 SVGAGI. J was trimmed by 5 bases and V by 0 bases; bases with no gene match: 3. The CDR3 has 16 amino acids. DNA for the CDR3: TGTGCCAGCAGTTACTCAGGACTAGCGGAAACCGGGGAGCTGTTTTTT. Translated: CASSYSGLAETGELFF.

V gene TRBV27 combines with J gene TRBJ1-1; 7 nucleotides match TRBD1. V lost 3 bases to trimming and J lost 4 bases; unmatched junction nucleotides: 2. This CDR3 has 13 residues. Germline CDR1 is MNHEY and CDR2 is SMNVEV (reference sequence). The CDR3 sequence is CASSLTGLTEAFF. Here the CDR3 DNA reads TGTGCCAGCAGTTTGACAGGGCTCACTGAAGCTTTCTTT.